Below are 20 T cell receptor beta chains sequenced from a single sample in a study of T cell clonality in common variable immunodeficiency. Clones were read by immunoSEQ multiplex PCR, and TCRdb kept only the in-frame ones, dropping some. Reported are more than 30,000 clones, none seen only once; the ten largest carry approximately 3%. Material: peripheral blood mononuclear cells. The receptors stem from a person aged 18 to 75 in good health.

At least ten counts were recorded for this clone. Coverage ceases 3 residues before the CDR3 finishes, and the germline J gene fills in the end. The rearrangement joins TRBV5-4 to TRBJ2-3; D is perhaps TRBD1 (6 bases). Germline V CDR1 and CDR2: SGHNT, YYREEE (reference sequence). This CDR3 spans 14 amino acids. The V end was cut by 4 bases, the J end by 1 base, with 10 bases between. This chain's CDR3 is CASSRQVRTDTQYF. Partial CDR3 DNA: TGTGCCAGCAGCCGACAGGTCCGCACAGATACG.

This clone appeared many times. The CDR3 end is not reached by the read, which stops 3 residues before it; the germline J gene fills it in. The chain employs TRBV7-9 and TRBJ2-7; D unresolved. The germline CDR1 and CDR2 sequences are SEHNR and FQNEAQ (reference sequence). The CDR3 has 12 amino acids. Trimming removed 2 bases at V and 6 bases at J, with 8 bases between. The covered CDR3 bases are TGTGCCAGCAGCTTAAGGGTCGGCGAG. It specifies CASSLRVGE. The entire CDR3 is CASSLRVGEQYF.

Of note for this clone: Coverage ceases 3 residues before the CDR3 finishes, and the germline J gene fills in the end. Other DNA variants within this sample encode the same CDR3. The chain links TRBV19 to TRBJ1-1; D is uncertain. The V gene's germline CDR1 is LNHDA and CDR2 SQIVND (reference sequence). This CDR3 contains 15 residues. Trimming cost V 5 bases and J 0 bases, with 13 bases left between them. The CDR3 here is CASSPNPSMNTEAFF. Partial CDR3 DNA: TGTGCCAGTAGTCCTAATCCTTCCATGAACACTGAA.

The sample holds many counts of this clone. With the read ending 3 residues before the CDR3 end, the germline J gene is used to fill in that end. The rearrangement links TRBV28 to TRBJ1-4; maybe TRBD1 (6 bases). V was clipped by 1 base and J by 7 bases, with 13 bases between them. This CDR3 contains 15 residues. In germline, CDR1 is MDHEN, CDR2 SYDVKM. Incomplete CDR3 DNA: TGTGCCAGCAGTTTATCGGGGGGCGGTATTGAAAAA. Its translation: CASSLSGGGIEK. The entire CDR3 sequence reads CASSLSGGGIEKLFF.

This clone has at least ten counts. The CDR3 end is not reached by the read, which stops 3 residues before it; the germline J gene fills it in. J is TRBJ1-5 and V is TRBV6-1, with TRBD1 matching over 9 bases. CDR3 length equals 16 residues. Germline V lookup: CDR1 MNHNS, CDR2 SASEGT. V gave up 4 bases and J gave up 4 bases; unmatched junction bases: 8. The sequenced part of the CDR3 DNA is TGTGCCAGCAGTGGAACCTACGGGACAGGGAATCAGCCC. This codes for CASSGTYGTGNQP. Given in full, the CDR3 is CASSGTYGTGNQPQHF.

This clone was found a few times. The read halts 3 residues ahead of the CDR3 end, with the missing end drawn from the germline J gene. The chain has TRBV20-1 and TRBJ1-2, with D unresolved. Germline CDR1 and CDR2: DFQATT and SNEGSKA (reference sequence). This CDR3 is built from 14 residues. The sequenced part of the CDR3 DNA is TGCAGTGCTAGGAGTAGCGGAGGATACAATGAC. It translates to CSARSSGGYND. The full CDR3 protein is CSARSSGGYNDYTF.

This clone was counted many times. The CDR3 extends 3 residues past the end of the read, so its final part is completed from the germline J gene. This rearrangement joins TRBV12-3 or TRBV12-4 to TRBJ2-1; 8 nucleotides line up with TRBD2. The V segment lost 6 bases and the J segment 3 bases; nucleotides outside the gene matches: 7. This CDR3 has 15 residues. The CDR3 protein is CASRISGSGYNEQFF. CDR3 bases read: TGTGCCAGCAGAATAAGCGGGAGTGGCTACAATGAG.

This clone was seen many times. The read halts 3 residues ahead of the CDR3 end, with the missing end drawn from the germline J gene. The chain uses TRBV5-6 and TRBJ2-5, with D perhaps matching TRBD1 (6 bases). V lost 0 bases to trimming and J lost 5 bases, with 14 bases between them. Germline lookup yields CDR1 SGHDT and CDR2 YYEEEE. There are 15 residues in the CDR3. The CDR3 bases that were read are TGTGCCAGCAGCTTGGTGACAGGCACCTCGGAGACC. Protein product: CASSLVTGTSET. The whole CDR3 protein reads CASSLVTGTSETQYF.

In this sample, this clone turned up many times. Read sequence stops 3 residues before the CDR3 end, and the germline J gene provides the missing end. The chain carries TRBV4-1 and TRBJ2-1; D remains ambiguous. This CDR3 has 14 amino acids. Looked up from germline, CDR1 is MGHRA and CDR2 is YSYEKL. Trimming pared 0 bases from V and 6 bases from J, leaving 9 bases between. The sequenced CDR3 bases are TGCGCCAGCAGCCAAGAGAGCGCCTCCAATGAG. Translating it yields CASSQESASNE. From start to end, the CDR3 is CASSQESASNEQFF.

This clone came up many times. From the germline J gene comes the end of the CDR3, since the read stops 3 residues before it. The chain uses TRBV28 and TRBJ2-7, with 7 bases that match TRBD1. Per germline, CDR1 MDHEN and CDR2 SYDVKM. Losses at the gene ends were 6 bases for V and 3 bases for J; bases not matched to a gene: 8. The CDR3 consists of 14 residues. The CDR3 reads CASSLGTVIYEQYF. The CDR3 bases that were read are TGTGCCAGCAGCCTTGGGACAGTCATCTACGAG.

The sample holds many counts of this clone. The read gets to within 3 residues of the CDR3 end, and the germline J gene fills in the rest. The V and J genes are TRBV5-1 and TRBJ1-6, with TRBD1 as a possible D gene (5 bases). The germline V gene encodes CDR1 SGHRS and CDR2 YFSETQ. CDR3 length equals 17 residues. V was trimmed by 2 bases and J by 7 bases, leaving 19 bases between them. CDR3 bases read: TGCGCCAGCAGCTTCTGGGGATCAGGGTCAATCAATTCACCC. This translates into CASSFWGSGSINSP. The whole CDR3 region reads CASSFWGSGSINSPLHF.

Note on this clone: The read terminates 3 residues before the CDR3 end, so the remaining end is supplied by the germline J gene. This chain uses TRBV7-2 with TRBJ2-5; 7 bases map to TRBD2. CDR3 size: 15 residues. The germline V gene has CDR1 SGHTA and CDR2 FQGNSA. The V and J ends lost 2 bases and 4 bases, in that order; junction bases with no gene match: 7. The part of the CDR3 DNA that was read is TGTGCCAGCAGCTTAAGGCCGCTAGCGGTAGAGACC. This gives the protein CASSLRPLAVET. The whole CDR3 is CASSLRPLAVETQYF.

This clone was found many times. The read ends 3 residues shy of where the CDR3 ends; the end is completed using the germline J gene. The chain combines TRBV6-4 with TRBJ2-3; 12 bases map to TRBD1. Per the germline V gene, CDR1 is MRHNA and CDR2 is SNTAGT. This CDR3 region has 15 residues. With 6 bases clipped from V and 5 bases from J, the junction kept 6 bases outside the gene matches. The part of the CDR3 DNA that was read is TGTGCCAGCAGCCCCGGGACAGGGGGCGGAGATACG. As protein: CASSPGTGGGDT. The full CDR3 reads CASSPGTGGGDTQYF.

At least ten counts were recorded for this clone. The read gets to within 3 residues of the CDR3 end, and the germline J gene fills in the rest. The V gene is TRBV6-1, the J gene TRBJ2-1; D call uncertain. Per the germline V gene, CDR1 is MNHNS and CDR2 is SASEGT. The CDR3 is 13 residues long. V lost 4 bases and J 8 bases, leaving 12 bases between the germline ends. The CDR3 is CASSGSRVDEQFF. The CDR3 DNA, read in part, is TGTGCCAGCAGTGGATCCCGGGTCGATGAG.

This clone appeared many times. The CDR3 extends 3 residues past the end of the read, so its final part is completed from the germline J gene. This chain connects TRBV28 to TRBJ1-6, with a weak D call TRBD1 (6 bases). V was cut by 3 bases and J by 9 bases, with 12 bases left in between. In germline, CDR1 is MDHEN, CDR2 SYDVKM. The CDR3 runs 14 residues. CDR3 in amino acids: CASSFQGRFSPLHF. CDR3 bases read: TGTGCCAGCAGTTTTCAGGGGCGGTTTTCACCC.

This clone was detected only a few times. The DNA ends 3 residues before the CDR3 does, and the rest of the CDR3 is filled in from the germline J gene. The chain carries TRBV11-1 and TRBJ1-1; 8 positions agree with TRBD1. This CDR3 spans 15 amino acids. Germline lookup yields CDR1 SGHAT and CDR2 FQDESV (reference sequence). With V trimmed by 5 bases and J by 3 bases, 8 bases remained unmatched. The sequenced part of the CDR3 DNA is TGTGCCAGCAGCCCACGGACAGGGTGGGACACTGAA. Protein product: CASSPRTGWDTE. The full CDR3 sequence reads CASSPRTGWDTEAFF.

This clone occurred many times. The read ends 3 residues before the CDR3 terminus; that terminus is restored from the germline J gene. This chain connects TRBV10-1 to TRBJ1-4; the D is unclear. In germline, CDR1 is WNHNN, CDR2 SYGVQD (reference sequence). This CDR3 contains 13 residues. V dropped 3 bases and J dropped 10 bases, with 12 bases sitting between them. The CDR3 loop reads CASSDPGSGKLFF. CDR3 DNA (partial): TGCGCCAGCAGTGATCCAGGCAGTGGAAAA.

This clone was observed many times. The part of the CDR3 DNA that was read is TGCAGTGCTAGAGTAGTTGGGGACAGTAGGTCACCC. This sequence encodes CSARVVGDSRSP. The whole CDR3 protein reads CSARVVGDSRSPLHF. V and J are TRBV20-1 and TRBJ1-6, with 7 bases fitting TRBD1. Sequencing ends 3 residues short of the CDR3 end; the germline J gene provides the rest. V trimming: 1 base; J trimming: 10 bases; junction bases outside the gene matches: 10. The length of the CDR3 is 15 residues. Germline CDR1 DFQATT, CDR2 SNEGSKA (reference sequence).

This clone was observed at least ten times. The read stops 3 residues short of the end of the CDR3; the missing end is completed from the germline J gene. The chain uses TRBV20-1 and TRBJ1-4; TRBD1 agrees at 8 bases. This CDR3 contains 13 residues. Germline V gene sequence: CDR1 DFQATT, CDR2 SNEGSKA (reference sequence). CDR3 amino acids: CSARGQDRARLFF. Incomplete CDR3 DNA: TGCAGTGCTAGAGGGCAGGACAGGGCGAGA.

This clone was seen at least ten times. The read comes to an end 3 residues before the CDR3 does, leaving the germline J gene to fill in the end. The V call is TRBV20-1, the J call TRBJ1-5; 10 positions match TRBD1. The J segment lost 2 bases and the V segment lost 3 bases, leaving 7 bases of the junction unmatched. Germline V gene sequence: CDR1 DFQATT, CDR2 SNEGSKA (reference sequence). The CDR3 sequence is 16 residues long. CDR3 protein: CSASMGQGFGNQPQHF. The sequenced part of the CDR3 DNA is TGCAGTGCTAGTATGGGACAGGGGTTTGGCAATCAGCCC.